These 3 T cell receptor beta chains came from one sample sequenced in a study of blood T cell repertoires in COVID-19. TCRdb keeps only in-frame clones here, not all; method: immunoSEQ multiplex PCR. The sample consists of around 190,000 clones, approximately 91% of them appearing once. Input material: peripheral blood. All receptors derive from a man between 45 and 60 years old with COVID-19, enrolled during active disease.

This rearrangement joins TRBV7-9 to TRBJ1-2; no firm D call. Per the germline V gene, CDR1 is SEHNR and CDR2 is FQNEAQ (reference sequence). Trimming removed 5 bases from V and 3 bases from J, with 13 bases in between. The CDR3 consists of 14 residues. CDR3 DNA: TGTGCCAGCAGCCCTCGGGAGGCGTACTATGGCTACACCTTC. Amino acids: CASSPREAYYGYTF.

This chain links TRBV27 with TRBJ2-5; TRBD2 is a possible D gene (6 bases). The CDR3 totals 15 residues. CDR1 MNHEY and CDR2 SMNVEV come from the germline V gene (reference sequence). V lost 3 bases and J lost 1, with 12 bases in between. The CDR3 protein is CASSLRGQFQETQYF. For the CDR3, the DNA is TGTGCCAGCAGTTTGCGGGGTCAATTCCAAGAGACCCAGTACTTC.

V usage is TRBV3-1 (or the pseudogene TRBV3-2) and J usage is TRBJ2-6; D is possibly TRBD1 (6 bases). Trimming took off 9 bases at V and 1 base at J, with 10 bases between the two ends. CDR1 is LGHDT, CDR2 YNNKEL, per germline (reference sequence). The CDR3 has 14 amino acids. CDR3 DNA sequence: TGTGCCAGTAAACAGGGATCTGGGGCCAACGTCCTGACTTTC. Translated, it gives CASKQGSGANVLTF.